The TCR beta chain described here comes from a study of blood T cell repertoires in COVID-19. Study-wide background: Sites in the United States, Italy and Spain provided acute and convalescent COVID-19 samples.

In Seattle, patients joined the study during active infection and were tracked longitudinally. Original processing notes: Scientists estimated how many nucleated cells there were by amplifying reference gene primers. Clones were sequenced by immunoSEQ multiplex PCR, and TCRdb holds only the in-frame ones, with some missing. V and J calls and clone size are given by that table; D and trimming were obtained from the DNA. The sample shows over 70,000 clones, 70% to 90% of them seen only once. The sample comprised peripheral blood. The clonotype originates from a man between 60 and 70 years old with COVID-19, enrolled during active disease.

The CDR3 nucleotides read TGTGCCAGCAGTACCGGACTAGTCGAGACCCAGTACTTC. Its translation is CASSTGLVETQYF. V and J are TRBV6-5 and TRBJ2-5, with 7 bases aligning to TRBD2. Germline values: CDR1 MNHEY, CDR2 SVGAGI. The CDR3 runs 13 residues. V dropped 5 bases and J dropped 5; count of bases not matched to a gene: 5.